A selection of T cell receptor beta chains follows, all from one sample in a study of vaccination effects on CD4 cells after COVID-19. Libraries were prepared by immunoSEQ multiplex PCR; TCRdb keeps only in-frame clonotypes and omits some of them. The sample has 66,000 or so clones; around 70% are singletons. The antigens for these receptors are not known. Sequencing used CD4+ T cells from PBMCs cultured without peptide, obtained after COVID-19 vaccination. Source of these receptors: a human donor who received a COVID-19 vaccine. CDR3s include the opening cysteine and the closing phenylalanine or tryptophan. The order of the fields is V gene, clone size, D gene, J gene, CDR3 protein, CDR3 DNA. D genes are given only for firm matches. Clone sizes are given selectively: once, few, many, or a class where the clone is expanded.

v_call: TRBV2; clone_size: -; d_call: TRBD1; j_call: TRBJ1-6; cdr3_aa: CASSLDRGDSPLHF; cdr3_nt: TGTGCCAGCAGTCTGGACAGGGGTGATTCACCCCTCCACTTT
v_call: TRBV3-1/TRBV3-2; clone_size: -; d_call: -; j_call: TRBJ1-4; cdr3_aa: CASSQEYPPPGEKLFF; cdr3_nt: TGTGCCAGCAGCCAAGAATACCCTCCCCCCGGCGAAAAACTGTTTTTT
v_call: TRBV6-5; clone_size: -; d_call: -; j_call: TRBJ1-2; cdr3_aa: CASSRYTGVNYGYTF; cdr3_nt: TGTGCCAGCAGCCGCTACACCGGGGTTAACTATGGCTACACCTTC
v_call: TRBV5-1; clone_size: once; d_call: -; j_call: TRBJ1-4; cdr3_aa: CASSYEAGGSEKLFF; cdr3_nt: TGCGCCAGCAGCTATGAAGCAGGTGGTAGTGAAAAACTGTTTTTT
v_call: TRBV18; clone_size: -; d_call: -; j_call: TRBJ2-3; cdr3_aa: CASSPLRTDTQYF; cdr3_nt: TGTGCCAGCTCACCACTCCGCACAGATACGCAGTATTTT
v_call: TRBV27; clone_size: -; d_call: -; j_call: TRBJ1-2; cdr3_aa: CASSLQGPPGYGYTF; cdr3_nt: TGTGCCAGCAGTTTACAGGGGCCCCCTGGCTATGGCTACACCTTC
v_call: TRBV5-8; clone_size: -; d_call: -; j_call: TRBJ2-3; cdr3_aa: CASTILRLSGGTDTQYF; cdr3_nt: TGTGCCAGCACCATACTCCGCCTTTCGGGGGGCACAGATACGCAGTATTTT
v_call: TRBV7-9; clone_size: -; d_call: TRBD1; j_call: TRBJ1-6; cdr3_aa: CASSLYLQGPLLSPLHF; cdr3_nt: TGTGCCAGCAGCTTGTACCTACAGGGGCCCCTGTTGTCACCCCTCCACTTT
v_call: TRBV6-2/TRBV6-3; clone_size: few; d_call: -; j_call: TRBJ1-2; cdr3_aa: CASSTGKYGYTF; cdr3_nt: TGTGCCAGCAGTACAGGGAAATATGGCTACACCTTC
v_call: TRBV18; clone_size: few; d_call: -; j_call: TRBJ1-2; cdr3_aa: CASSPPFRAGDGYTF; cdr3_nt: TGTGCCAGCTCACCACCGTTCAGGGCGGGAGATGGCTACACCTTC
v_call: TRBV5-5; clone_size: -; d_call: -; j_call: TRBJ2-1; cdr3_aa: CASSPPGLRTLSSYNEQFF; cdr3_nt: TGTGCCAGCAGCCCGCCGGGACTCCGAACCTTAAGCTCCTACAATGAGCAGTTCTTC
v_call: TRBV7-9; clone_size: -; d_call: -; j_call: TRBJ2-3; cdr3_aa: CASSSVSGDTQYF; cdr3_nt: TGTGCCAGCAGCTCCGTCAGTGGAGATACGCAGTATTTT